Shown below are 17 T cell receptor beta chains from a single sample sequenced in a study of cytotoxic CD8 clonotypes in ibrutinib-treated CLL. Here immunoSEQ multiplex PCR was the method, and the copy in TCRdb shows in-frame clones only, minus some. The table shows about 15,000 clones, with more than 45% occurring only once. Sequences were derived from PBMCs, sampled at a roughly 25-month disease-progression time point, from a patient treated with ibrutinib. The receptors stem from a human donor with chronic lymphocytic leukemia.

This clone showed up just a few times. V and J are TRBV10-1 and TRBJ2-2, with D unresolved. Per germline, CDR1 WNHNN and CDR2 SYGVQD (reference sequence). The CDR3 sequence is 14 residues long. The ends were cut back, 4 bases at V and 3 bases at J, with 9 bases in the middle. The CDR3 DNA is TGCGCCAGCAGTGGTAGTGGCTACACCGGGGAGCTGTTTTTT. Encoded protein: CASSGSGYTGELFF.

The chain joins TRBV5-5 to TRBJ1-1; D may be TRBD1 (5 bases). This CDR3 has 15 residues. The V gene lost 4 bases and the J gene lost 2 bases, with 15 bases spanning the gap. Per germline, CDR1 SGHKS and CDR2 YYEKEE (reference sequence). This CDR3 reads CASSPGAESNTEAFF. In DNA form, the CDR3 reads TGTGCCAGCAGCCCCGGGGCAGAGAGTAACACTGAAGCTTTCTTT.

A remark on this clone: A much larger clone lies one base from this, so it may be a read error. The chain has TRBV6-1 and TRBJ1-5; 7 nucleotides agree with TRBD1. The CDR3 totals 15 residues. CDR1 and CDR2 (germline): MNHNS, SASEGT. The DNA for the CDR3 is TGTGCCAGCAGTGCTGACAGGGCTAGCAATCAGCTCCAGCATTTT. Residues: CASSADRASNQLQHF.

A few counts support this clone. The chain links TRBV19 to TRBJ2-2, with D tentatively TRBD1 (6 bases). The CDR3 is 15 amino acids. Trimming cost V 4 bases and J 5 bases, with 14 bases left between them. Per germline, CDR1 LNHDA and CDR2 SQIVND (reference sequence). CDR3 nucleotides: TGTGCCAGTAGTACCAAGACAGGCCCAACCGGGGAGCTGTTTTTT. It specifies CASSTKTGPTGELFF.

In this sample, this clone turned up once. The CDR3 reads CASMLGPNTEAFF. The CDR3 DNA sequence: TGTGCCAGTATGCTAGGACCCAACACTGAAGCTTTCTTT. This chain links TRBV27 with TRBJ1-1; D ambiguous. Trimming shortened V by 9 bases and J by 2 bases, and 13 bases separated the two germline ends. Germline CDR1 and CDR2: MNHEY and SMNVEV (reference sequence). The CDR3 runs to 13 residues.

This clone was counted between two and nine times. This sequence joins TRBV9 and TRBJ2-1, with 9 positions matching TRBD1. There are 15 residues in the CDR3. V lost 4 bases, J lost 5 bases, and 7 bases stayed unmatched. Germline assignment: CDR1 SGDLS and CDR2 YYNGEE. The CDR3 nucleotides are TGTGCCAGCAGCCTCTGGGACAGGGCCAACAATGAGCAGTTCTTC. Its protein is CASSLWDRANNEQFF. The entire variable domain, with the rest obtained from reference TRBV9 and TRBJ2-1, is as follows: DSGVTQTPKHLITATGQRVTLRCSPRSGDLSVYWYQQSLDQGLQFLIQYYNGEERAKGNILERFSAQQFPDLHSELNLSSLELGDSALYFCASSLWDRANNEQFFGPGTRLTVL.

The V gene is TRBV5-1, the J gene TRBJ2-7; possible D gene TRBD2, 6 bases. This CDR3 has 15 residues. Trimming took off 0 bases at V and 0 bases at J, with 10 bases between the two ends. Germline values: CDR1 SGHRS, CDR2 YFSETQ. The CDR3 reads CASSLVIAASYEQYF. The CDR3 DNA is TGCGCCAGCAGCTTGGTTATAGCGGCCTCCTACGAGCAGTACTTC.

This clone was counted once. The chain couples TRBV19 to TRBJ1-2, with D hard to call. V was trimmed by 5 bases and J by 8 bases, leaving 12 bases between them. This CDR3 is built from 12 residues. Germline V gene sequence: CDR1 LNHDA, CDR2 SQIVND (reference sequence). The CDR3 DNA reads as TGTGCCAGTAGTCTCAAGTCATACGGCTACACCTTC. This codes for CASSLKSYGYTF.

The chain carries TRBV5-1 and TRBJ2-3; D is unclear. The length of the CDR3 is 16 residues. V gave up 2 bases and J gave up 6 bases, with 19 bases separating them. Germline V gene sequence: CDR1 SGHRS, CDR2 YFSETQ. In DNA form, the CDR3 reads TGCGCCAGCAGCTTTAATCAATTGGCAGGAACTGATACGCAGTATTTT. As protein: CASSFNQLAGTDTQYF.

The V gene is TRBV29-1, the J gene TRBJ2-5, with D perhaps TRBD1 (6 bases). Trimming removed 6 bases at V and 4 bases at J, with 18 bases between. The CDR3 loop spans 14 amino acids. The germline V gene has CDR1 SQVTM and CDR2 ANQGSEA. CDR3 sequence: CSVAFTGSGETQYF. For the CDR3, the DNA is TGCAGCGTCGCGTTTACAGGGTCCGGAGAGACCCAGTACTTC.

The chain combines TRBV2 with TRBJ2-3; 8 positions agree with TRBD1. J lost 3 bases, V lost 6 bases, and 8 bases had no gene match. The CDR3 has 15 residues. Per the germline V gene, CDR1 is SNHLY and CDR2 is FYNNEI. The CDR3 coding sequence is TGTGCCAGCAGCGCCAGGACAGGGAGGACAGATACGCAGTATTTT. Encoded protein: CASSARTGRTDTQYF.

In DNA, the CDR3 is TGTGCCAGCAGTCATCGGACAGGGGGAAGTGAAGCTTTCTTT. Translation: CASSHRTGGSEAFF. The chain is built from TRBV27 and TRBJ1-1, with 10 nucleotides matching TRBD1. With 5 bases clipped from V and 7 bases from J, the junction kept 7 bases outside the gene matches. CDR3 length: 14 residues. The germline V gene has CDR1 MNHEY and CDR2 SMNVEV (reference sequence).

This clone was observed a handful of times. The CDR3: CASSTAPTRTEAFF. In DNA, the CDR3 is TGTGCCAGTAGTACAGCCCCTACTCGGACTGAAGCTTTCTTT. The gene calls are TRBV19 and TRBJ1-1; D not resolved. Germline V gives CDR1 LNHDA, CDR2 SQIVND (reference sequence). CDR3 size: 14 residues. V gave up 4 bases and J gave up 5 bases, with 14 bases separating them.

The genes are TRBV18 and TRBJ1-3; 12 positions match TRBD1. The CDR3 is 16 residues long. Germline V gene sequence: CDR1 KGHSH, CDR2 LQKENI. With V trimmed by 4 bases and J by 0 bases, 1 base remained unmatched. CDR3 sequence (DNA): TGTGCCAGCTCACTGGGACAGGGGGCCTCTGGAAACACCATATATTTT. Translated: CASSLGQGASGNTIYF.

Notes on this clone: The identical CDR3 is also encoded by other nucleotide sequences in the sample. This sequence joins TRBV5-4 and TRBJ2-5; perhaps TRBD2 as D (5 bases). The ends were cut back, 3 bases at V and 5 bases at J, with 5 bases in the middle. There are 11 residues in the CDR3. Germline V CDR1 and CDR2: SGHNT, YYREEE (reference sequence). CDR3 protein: CASSWEETQYF. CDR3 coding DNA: TGTGCCAGCAGCTGGGAGGAGACCCAGTACTTC.

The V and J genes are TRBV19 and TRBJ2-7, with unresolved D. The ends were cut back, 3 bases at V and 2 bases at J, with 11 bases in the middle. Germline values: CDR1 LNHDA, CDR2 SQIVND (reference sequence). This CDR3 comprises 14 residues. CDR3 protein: CASSISGGTYEQYF. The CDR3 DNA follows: TGTGCCAGTAGTATTTCCGGCGGAACCTACGAGCAGTACTTC.

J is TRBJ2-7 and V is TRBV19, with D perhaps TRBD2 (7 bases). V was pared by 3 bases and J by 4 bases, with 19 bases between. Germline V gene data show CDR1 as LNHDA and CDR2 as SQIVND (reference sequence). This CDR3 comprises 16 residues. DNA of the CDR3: TGTGCCAGTAGTATTGCCGGGGGGCTCCCCCCATACGAGCAGTACTTC. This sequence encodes CASSIAGGLPPYEQYF.